Listed below are T cell receptor beta chains from one sample, sequenced in a study of Graves' ophthalmopathy and Graves' hyperthyroidism. MiXCR, run by TCRdb on the multiplex PCR reads, gives a single entry per CDR3 protein. The data contain 350,000 to 400,000 distinct CDR3 sequences, about 18% of them seen just once; the ten biggest clones take up roughly 1.5%. The specimen was peripheral blood. The receptors were sampled from a woman younger than 35 with Graves' ophthalmopathy. The conserved cysteine and the conserved F or W are not part of the CDR3 here. Where a row states a size, it is once, few, many or the class of an expanded clone; other rows omit it.

clone size: many; CDR3 length: 15; V gene: TRBV24-1; CDR3 protein: ATSDTPQGGGIYGYT
clone size: many; CDR3 length: 12; V gene: TRBV6-5; CDR3 protein: ASSYSSGYTEAF
clone size: NA; CDR3 length: 13; V gene: TRBV2; CDR3 protein: ASSEGTLGVETQY
clone size: many; CDR3 length: 10; V gene: TRBV29-1; CDR3 protein: SVVQGNQPQH
clone size: many; CDR3 length: 15; V gene: TRBV14; CDR3 protein: ASSQVARGQGASGYT
clone size: many; CDR3 length: 12; V gene: TRBV12-5; CDR3 protein: ASASGEGLTEAF
clone size: NA; CDR3 length: 10; V gene: TRBV7-2; CDR3 protein: ASSSMAYEQY
clone size: many; CDR3 length: 12; V gene: TRBV29-1; CDR3 protein: SVGRTGGGETQY
clone size: NA; CDR3 length: 11; V gene: TRBV12-3/TRBV12-4; CDR3 protein: ASSWGDVETQY
clone size: many; CDR3 length: 13; V gene: TRBV20-1; CDR3 protein: SARRGSAYNSPLH
clone size: many; CDR3 length: 12; V gene: TRBV7-2; CDR3 protein: ASSLGGKQETQY
clone size: many; CDR3 length: 13; V gene: TRBV6-2/TRBV6-3; CDR3 protein: ASSSRDRGRYGYT
clone size: many; CDR3 length: 13; V gene: TRBV6-2/TRBV6-3; CDR3 protein: ASSNPRQGGYEQY
clone size: many; CDR3 length: 12; V gene: TRBV20-1; CDR3 protein: SASPPGGAKTQY
clone size: many; CDR3 length: 12; V gene: TRBV11-3; CDR3 protein: ASSLHRDWETQY
clone size: NA; CDR3 length: 11; V gene: TRBV30; CDR3 protein: AWSVDTSTEAF
clone size: NA; CDR3 length: 12; V gene: TRBV4-2; CDR3 protein: ASSPDDPSYGYT
clone size: many; CDR3 length: 14; V gene: TRBV6-5; CDR3 protein: ASSYSDRRLNTEAF
clone size: many; CDR3 length: 11; V gene: TRBV6-1; CDR3 protein: ASWQGANQPQH
clone size: few; CDR3 length: 11; V gene: TRBV5-6; CDR3 protein: ASSPGVQGQAF
clone size: many; CDR3 length: 13; V gene: TRBV7-2; CDR3 protein: ASTPGGRMNTEAF
clone size: many; CDR3 length: 11; V gene: TRBV18; CDR3 protein: ASSPVTTETQY
clone size: NA; CDR3 length: 11; V gene: TRBV19; CDR3 protein: ASKEREGHEQY
clone size: NA; CDR3 length: 8; V gene: TRBV6-1; CDR3 protein: AARNTEAF
clone size: NA; CDR3 length: 10; V gene: TRBV6-2/TRBV6-3; CDR3 protein: ASSPAYTEAF
clone size: many; CDR3 length: 10; V gene: TRBV29-1; CDR3 protein: SVAGQARDAF
clone size: many; CDR3 length: 12; V gene: TRBV6-2/TRBV6-3; CDR3 protein: ASSQDRGSHGYT
clone size: NA; CDR3 length: 18; V gene: TRBV7-1; CDR3 protein: ASSPRPRGQGVLSSYEQY
clone size: NA; CDR3 length: 15; V gene: TRBV10-2; CDR3 protein: ASSASLGLAGQETQY
clone size: many; CDR3 length: 13; V gene: TRBV28; CDR3 protein: ASSYGGTAGPEQY
clone size: many; CDR3 length: 13; V gene: TRBV7-8; CDR3 protein: ASSLRTGSFYGYT
clone size: many; CDR3 length: 17; V gene: TRBV19; CDR3 protein: ASSPHSGRRGGSNQPQH
clone size: many; CDR3 length: 13; V gene: TRBV7-2; CDR3 protein: ASSLAAAFGTEAF
clone size: many; CDR3 length: 14; V gene: TRBV6-2/TRBV6-3; CDR3 protein: ASSHRWTGRTYEQY
clone size: NA; CDR3 length: 12; V gene: TRBV6-1; CDR3 protein: ASRRTGRHSPLH
clone size: many; CDR3 length: 10; V gene: TRBV28; CDR3 protein: ASSLGRTEAF
clone size: many; CDR3 length: 12; V gene: TRBV28; CDR3 protein: ASTDTGPSYEQY
clone size: many; CDR3 length: 12; V gene: TRBV28; CDR3 protein: ASSPGYQKNIQY
clone size: many; CDR3 length: 14; V gene: TRBV13; CDR3 protein: ASSLGVWKSSYEQY
clone size: many; CDR3 length: 10; V gene: TRBV12-3/TRBV12-4; CDR3 protein: ASTPLTGRAF
clone size: many; CDR3 length: 13; V gene: TRBV15; CDR3 protein: ATSRDSGSMRGYT